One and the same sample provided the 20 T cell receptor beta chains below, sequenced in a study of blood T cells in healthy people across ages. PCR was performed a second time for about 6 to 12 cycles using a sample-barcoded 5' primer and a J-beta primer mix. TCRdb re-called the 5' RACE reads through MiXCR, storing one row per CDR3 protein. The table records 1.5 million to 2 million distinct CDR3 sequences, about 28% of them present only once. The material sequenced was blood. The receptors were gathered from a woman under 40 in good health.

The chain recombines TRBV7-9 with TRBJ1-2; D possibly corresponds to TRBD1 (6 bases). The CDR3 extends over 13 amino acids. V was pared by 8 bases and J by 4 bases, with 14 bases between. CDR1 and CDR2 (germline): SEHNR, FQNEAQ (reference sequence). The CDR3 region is CASGPGGRYGYTF. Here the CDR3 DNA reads TGTGCCAGCGGCCCGGGGGGCCGCTATGGCTACACCTTC.

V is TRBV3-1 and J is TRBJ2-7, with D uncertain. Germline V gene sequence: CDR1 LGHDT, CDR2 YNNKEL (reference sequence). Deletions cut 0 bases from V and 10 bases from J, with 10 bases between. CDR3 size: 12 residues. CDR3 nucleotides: TGTGCCAGCAGCCAAGATCGAACATTACAGTACTTC. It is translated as CASSQDRTLQYF.

The CDR3: CASSAGQGKAIYGYTF. In nucleotides, the CDR3 is TGTGCCAGCAGCGCGGGACAAGGTAAAGCAATCTATGGCTACACCTTC. The chain uses TRBV6-1 and TRBJ1-2; the D gene is possibly TRBD1 (6 bases). The CDR3 has 16 amino acids. CDR1 MNHNS and CDR2 SASEGT come from the germline V gene. Trimming left V 6 bases short and J 4 bases short, with 21 bases between.

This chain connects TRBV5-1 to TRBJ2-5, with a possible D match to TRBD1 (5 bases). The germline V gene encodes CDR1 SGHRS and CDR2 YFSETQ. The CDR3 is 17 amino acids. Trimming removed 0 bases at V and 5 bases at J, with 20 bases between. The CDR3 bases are TGCGCCAGCAGCTTGGGCTCCAGGGTCGTCGGGTGGGAGACCCAGTACTTC. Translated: CASSLGSRVVGWETQYF. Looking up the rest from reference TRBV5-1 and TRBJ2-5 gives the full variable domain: KAGVTQTPRYLIKTRGQQVTLSCSPISGHRSVSWYQQTPGQGLQFLFEYFSETQRNKGNFPGRFSGRQFSNSRSEMNVSTLELGDSALYLCASSLGSRVVGWETQYFGPGTRLLVL.

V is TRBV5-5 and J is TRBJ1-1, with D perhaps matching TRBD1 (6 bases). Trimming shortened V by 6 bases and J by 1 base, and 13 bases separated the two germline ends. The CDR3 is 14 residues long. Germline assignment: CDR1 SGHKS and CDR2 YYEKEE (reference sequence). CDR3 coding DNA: TGTGCCAGCACCCGACAGGTCCAGAACACTGAAGCTTTCTTT. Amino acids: CASTRQVQNTEAFF.

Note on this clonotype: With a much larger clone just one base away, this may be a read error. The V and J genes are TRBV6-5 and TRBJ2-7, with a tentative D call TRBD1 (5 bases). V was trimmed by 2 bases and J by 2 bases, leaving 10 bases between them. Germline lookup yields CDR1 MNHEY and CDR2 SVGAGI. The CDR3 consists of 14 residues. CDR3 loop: CASSYGRAAYEQYF. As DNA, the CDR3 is TGTGCCAGCAGTTACGGCAGGGCAGCCTACGAGCAGTACTTC.

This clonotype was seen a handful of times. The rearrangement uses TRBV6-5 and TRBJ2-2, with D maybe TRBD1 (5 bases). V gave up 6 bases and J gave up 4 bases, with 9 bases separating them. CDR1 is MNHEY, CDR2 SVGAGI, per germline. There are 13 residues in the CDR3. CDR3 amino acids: CASRNQGTGELFF. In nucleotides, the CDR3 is TGTGCCAGCAGAAACCAGGGCACCGGGGAGCTGTTTTTT.

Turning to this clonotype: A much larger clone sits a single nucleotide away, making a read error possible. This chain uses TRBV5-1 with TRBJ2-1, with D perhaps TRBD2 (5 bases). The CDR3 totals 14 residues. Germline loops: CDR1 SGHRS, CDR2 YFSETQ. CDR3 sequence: CTSSGRTNHNEQFF. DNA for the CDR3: TGCACCAGCAGCGGAAGGACCAACCACAATGAGCAGTTCTTC. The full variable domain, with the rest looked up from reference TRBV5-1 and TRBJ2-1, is KAGVTQTPRYLIKTRGQQVTLSCSPISGHRSVSWYQQTPGQGLQFLFEYFSETQRNKGNFPGRFSGRQFSNSRSEMNVSTLELGDSALYLCTSSGRTNHNEQFFGPGTRLTVL.

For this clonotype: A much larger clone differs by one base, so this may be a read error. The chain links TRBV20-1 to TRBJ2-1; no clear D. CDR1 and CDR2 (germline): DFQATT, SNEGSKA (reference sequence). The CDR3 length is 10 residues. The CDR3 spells CSARAYEQVF. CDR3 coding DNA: TGCAGTGCTAGGGCGTATGAGCAGGTCTTC.

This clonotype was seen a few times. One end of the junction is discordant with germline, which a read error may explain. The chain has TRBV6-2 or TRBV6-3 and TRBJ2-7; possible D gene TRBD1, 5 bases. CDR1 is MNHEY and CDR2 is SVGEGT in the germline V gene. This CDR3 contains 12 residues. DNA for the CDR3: TGTGCCAGCCGGACATCCCTTGGAGAGCAGTACTTT. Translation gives CASRTSLGEQYF.

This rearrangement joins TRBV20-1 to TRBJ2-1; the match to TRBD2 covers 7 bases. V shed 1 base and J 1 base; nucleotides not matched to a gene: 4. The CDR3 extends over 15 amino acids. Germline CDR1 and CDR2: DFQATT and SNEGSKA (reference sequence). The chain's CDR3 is CSARAARGSYNEQFF. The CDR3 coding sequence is TGCAGTGCTAGAGCCGCGCGGGGGTCCTACAATGAGCAGTTCTTC.

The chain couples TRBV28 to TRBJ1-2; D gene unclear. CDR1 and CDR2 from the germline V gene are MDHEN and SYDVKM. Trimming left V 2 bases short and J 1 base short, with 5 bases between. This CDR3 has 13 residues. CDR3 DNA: TGTGCCAGCAGTTTAACTTTTAACTATGGCTACACCTTC. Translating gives CASSLTFNYGYTF.

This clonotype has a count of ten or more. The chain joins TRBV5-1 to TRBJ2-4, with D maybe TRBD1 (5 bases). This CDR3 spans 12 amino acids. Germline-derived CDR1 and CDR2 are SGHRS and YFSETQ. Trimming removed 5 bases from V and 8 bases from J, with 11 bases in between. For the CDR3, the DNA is TGCGCCAGCAGAGGGGAACTATACATTCAGTACTTC. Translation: CASRGELYIQYF.

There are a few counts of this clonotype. The CDR3 DNA reads as TGCGCCAGCAGCTTCTGGCCAACTAGCGGGGGCAGGGAGACCCAGTACTTC. Its protein product is CASSFWPTSGGRETQYF. The chain combines TRBV5-1 with TRBJ2-5; 11 bases match TRBD2. CDR3 length equals 17 residues. Looked up from germline, CDR1 is SGHRS and CDR2 is YFSETQ. Germline trimming cut 2 bases from V and 5 bases from J; bases unmatched to any gene: 11.

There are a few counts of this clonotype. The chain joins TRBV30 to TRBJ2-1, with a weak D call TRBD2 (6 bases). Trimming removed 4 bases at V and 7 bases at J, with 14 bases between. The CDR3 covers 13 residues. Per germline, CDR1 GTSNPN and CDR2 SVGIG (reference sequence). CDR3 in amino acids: CAWKREIWNEQFF. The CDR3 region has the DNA TGTGCCTGGAAACGGGAGATATGGAATGAGCAGTTCTTC. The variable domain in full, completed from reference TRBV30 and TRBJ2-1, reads SQTIHQWPATLVQPVGSPLSLECTVEGTSNPNLYWYRQAAGRGLQLLFYSVGIGQISSEVPQNLSASRPQDRQFILSSKKLLLSDSGFYLCAWKREIWNEQFFGPGTRLTVL.

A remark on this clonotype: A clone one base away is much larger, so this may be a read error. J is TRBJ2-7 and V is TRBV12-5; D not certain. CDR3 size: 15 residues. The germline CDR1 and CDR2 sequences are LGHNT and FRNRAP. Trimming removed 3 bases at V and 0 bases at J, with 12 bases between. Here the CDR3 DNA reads TGTGCTAGTGGTTTAACGACACAGAGCTCCTACGAGCAGTACTTC. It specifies CASGLTTQSSYEQYF. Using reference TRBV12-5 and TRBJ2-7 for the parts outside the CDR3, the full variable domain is DARVTQTPRHKVTEMGQEVTMRCQPILGHNTVFWYRQTMMQGLELLAYFRNRAPLDDSGMPKDRFSAEMPDATLATLKIQPSEPRDSAVYFCASGLTTQSSYEQYFGPGTRLTVT.

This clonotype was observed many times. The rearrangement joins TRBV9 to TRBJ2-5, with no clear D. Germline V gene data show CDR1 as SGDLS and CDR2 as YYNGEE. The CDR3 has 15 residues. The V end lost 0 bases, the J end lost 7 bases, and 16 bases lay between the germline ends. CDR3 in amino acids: CASSVGMETMGTQYF. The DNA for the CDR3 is TGTGCCAGCAGCGTAGGCATGGAGACCATGGGGACCCAGTACTTC. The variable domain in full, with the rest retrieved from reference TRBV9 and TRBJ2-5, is DSGVTQTPKHLITATGQRVTLRCSPRSGDLSVYWYQQSLDQGLQFLIQYYNGEERAKGNILERFSAQQFPDLHSELNLSSLELGDSALYFCASSVGMETMGTQYFGPGTRLLVL.

CDR3 loop: CASSAGVGNNEQFF. The CDR3 nucleotides are TGTGCCAGCAGCGCGGGGGTAGGGAACAATGAGCAGTTCTTC. This chain uses TRBV7-2 with TRBJ2-1, with 7 bases that match TRBD2. The germline CDR1 and CDR2 sequences are SGHTA and FQGNSA. The CDR3 extends over 14 amino acids. Losses at the gene ends were 5 bases for V and 5 bases for J; bases not matched to a gene: 6.

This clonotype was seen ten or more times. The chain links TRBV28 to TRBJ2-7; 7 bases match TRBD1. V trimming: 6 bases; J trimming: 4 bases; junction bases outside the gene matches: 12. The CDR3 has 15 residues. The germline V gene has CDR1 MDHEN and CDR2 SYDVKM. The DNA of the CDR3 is TGTGCCAGCAGAAGCGCCGGGACAGACCTTTACGAGCAGTACTTC. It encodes CASRSAGTDLYEQYF.

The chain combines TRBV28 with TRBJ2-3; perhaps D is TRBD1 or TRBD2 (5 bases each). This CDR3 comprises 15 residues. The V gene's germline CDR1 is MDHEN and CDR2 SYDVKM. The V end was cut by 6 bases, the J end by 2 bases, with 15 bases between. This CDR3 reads CASREPGRYTDTQYF. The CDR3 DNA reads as TGTGCCAGCAGGGAGCCGGGGCGTTACACAGATACGCAGTATTTT.